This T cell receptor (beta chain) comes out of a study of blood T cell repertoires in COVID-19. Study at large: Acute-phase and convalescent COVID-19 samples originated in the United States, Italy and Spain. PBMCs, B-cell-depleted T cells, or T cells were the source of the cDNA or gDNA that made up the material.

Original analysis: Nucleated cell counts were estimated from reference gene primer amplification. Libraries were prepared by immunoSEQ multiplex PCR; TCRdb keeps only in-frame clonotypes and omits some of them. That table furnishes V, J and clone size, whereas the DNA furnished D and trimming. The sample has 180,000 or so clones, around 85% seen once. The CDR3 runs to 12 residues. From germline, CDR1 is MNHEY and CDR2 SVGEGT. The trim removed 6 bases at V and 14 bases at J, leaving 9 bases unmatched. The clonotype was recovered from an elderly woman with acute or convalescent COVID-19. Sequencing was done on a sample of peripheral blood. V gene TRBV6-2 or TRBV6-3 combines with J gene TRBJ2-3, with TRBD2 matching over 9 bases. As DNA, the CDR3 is TGTGCCAGCAGCTCTACTAGCGGGTGGATGTATTTT. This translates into CASSSTSGWMYF.